The rows below give T cell receptor beta chains drawn from one sample of a study of blood T cell repertoires in COVID-19. Sequencing used immunoSEQ multiplex PCR; TCRdb keeps in-frame clones, though not all of them. This sample has over 100,000 clones; less than 85% occur once, and the top ten carry 10% to 15%. Specimen: peripheral blood. The receptors here all came from a woman in her sixties with acute or convalescent COVID-19. The CDR3 runs from the conserved cysteine through the conserved F or W. A D gene is named only where the DNA matches it firmly. Where a row states a size, it is once, few, many or the class of an expanded clone; other rows omit it.

j_call: TRBJ2-5; d_call: TRBD1; v_call: TRBV10-3; clone_size: .; cdr3_aa: CAISPPTGTGGGETQYF; cdr3_nt: TGTGCCATCAGTCCGCCGACCGGGACAGGGGGGGGAGAGACCCAGTACTTC
j_call: TRBJ1-5; d_call: TRBD1; v_call: TRBV6-1; clone_size: .; cdr3_aa: CASSGDRVYGNQPQHF; cdr3_nt: TGTGCCAGCAGTGGCGACAGGGTTTATGGCAATCAGCCCCAGCATTTT
j_call: TRBJ1-2; d_call: TRBD1; v_call: TRBV5-6; clone_size: .; cdr3_aa: CASSFVRGSDGYTF; cdr3_nt: TGTGCCAGCAGCTTTGTCAGGGGGTCTGATGGCTACACCTTC
j_call: TRBJ1-5; d_call: .; v_call: TRBV24-1; clone_size: .; cdr3_aa: CATSGSAGSNQPQHF; cdr3_nt: TGTGCCACCAGTGGTTCGGCGGGGAGCAATCAGCCCCAGCATTTT
j_call: TRBJ1-2; d_call: TRBD1; v_call: TRBV2; clone_size: .; cdr3_aa: CASRATGGNYGYTF; cdr3_nt: TGTGCCAGCCGGGCGACAGGGGGGAACTATGGCTACACCTTC
j_call: TRBJ2-1; d_call: TRBD2; v_call: TRBV5-1; clone_size: once; cdr3_aa: CATGGAGSSYNEQFF; cdr3_nt: TGCGCCACCGGGGGGGCGGGGAGCTCCTACAATGAGCAGTTCTTC
j_call: TRBJ1-1; d_call: .; v_call: TRBV9; clone_size: .; cdr3_aa: CASSVVPGNTEAFF; cdr3_nt: TGTGCCAGCAGCGTAGTCCCAGGGAACACTGAAGCTTTCTTT
j_call: TRBJ1-2; d_call: TRBD1; v_call: TRBV29-1; clone_size: .; cdr3_aa: CSVEAGGDYGYTF; cdr3_nt: TGCAGCGTTGAGGCAGGGGGTGACTATGGCTACACCTTC
j_call: TRBJ1-2; d_call: TRBD1; v_call: TRBV15; clone_size: .; cdr3_aa: CATRGGAKYGYTF; cdr3_nt: TGTGCCACCAGAGGGGGCGCTAAGTATGGCTACACCTTC
j_call: TRBJ1-2; d_call: .; v_call: TRBV18; clone_size: .; cdr3_aa: CASSPGTGLYGYTF; cdr3_nt: TGTGCCAGCTCCCCTGGAACAGGGCTCTATGGCTACACCTTC
j_call: TRBJ2-5; d_call: .; v_call: TRBV5-1; clone_size: .; cdr3_aa: CASSLMTGQQETQYF; cdr3_nt: TGCGCCAGCAGCTTGATGACAGGACAACAAGAGACCCAGTACTTC
j_call: TRBJ1-6; d_call: .; v_call: TRBV7-9; clone_size: .; cdr3_aa: CASSVNNSPLHF; cdr3_nt: TGTGCCAGCAGCGTAAATAATTCACCCCTCCACTTT
j_call: TRBJ1-4; d_call: .; v_call: TRBV20-1; clone_size: .; cdr3_aa: CSALREKLFF; cdr3_nt: TGCAGTGCATTGAGAGAAAAACTGTTTTTT
j_call: TRBJ2-2; d_call: .; v_call: TRBV30; clone_size: .; cdr3_aa: CAWSVRLREELFF; cdr3_nt: TGTGCCTGGAGTGTACGCCTCCGGGAGGAGCTGTTTTTT
j_call: TRBJ1-2; d_call: TRBD1; v_call: TRBV5-4; clone_size: .; cdr3_aa: CASSLEPDRAPGYTF; cdr3_nt: TGTGCCAGCAGCTTGGAGCCGGACAGGGCTCCTGGCTACACCTTC
j_call: TRBJ1-1; d_call: TRBD1; v_call: TRBV3-1/TRBV3-2; clone_size: once; cdr3_aa: CASSPRDRAAEAFF; cdr3_nt: TGTGCCAGCAGCCCCCGGGACAGGGCAGCTGAAGCTTTCTTT
j_call: TRBJ1-1; d_call: .; v_call: TRBV29-1; clone_size: few; cdr3_aa: CSVRETGAEAFF; cdr3_nt: TGCAGCGTGAGAGAAACAGGAGCTGAAGCTTTCTTT
j_call: TRBJ1-1; d_call: .; v_call: TRBV2; clone_size: .; cdr3_aa: CASSPDPSGRNTEAFF; cdr3_nt: TGTGCCAGCAGCCCCGACCCCTCGGGGAGAAACACTGAAGCTTTCTTT
j_call: TRBJ2-1; d_call: .; v_call: TRBV7-2; clone_size: .; cdr3_aa: CASSPRDRRGAEQFF; cdr3_nt: TGTGCCAGCAGCCCCAGGGACCGCAGGGGCGCTGAGCAGTTCTTC
j_call: TRBJ1-5; d_call: .; v_call: TRBV28; clone_size: .; cdr3_aa: CASSLIGGQPQHF; cdr3_nt: TGTGCCAGCAGTTTAATTGGAGGCCAGCCCCAGCATTTT
j_call: TRBJ1-5; d_call: .; v_call: TRBV5-5; clone_size: .; cdr3_aa: CASSLAGAGVNQPQHF; cdr3_nt: TGTGCCAGCAGCTTGGCAGGGGCAGGAGTCAATCAGCCCCAGCATTTT
j_call: TRBJ1-6; d_call: .; v_call: TRBV30; clone_size: .; cdr3_aa: CAWRGLMDSPLHF; cdr3_nt: TGTGCCTGGAGGGGGCTCATGGATTCACCCCTCCACTTT
j_call: TRBJ2-1; d_call: .; v_call: TRBV18; clone_size: .; cdr3_aa: CASTPGNEQFF; cdr3_nt: TGTGCCAGCACCCCAGGGAATGAGCAGTTCTTC
j_call: TRBJ1-1; d_call: TRBD1; v_call: TRBV5-1; clone_size: .; cdr3_aa: CASSWSGQGNTEAFF; cdr3_nt: TGCGCCAGCAGCTGGTCGGGACAGGGGAACACTGAAGCTTTCTTT
j_call: TRBJ1-3; d_call: .; v_call: TRBV18; clone_size: .; cdr3_aa: CASSPSTGSSGNTIYF; cdr3_nt: TGTGCCAGCTCACCGTCAACAGGGAGCTCTGGAAACACCATATATTTT
j_call: TRBJ1-5; d_call: .; v_call: TRBV19; clone_size: .; cdr3_aa: CASSNRGPQHF; cdr3_nt: TGTGCCAGTAGTAATCGGGGGCCCCAGCATTTT
j_call: TRBJ1-2; d_call: TRBD1; v_call: TRBV2; clone_size: .; cdr3_aa: CASSERQGFNYGYTF; cdr3_nt: TGTGCCAGCAGTGAACGACAGGGCTTTAACTATGGCTACACCTTC
j_call: TRBJ1-2; d_call: .; v_call: TRBV23-1; clone_size: .; cdr3_aa: CASKQSGPDSYGYTF; cdr3_nt: TGCGCCAGCAAACAGTCAGGGCCTGATAGCTATGGCTACACCTTC
j_call: TRBJ2-7; d_call: TRBD1; v_call: TRBV3-1/TRBV3-2; clone_size: few; cdr3_aa: CASSHTGGNYEQYF; cdr3_nt: TGTGCCAGCAGCCACACAGGGGGTAACTACGAGCAGTACTTC
j_call: TRBJ1-6; d_call: .; v_call: TRBV3-1/TRBV3-2; clone_size: many; cdr3_aa: CASSQGQQTVHF; cdr3_nt: TGTGCCAGCAGCCAAGGACAGCAGACGGTCCACTTT
j_call: TRBJ2-1; d_call: TRBD2; v_call: TRBV7-2; clone_size: .; cdr3_aa: CASSPGTRTGEQFF; cdr3_nt: TGTGCCAGCAGCCCTGGGACTAGGACGGGGGAGCAGTTCTTC
j_call: TRBJ1-6; d_call: TRBD1; v_call: TRBV11-2; clone_size: .; cdr3_aa: CASSAGQDASPLHF; cdr3_nt: TGTGCCAGCAGCGCGGGACAGGATGCCTCACCCCTCCACTTT
j_call: TRBJ2-5; d_call: .; v_call: TRBV21-1; clone_size: .; cdr3_aa: CASSKPGQGVETQYF; cdr3_nt: TGTGCCAGCAGCAAACCGGGACAGGGGGTCGAGACCCAGTACTTC
j_call: TRBJ1-1; d_call: .; v_call: TRBV19; clone_size: once; cdr3_aa: CASSTHQATVNTEAFF; cdr3_nt: TGTGCCAGTAGCACTCACCAAGCGACAGTGAACACTGAAGCTTTCTTT
j_call: TRBJ2-5; d_call: TRBD1; v_call: TRBV6-5; clone_size: .; cdr3_aa: CASSTQDRVGAQYF; cdr3_nt: TGTGCCAGCAGTACCCAGGACAGGGTCGGGGCCCAGTACTTC
j_call: TRBJ2-5; d_call: TRBD2; v_call: TRBV5-1; clone_size: .; cdr3_aa: CASSLEYTSGGVGNVKTQYF; cdr3_nt: TGCGCCAGCAGCTTGGAGTACACTAGCGGGGGCGTGGGAAATGTGAAGACCCAGTACTTC
j_call: TRBJ2-3; d_call: .; v_call: TRBV5-1; clone_size: .; cdr3_aa: CASSLSSTDTQYF; cdr3_nt: TGCGCCAGCAGCTTGTCGAGCACAGATACGCAGTATTTT
j_call: TRBJ2-1; d_call: TRBD1; v_call: TRBV11-2; clone_size: .; cdr3_aa: CASSFDRGANNEQFF; cdr3_nt: TGTGCCAGCAGCTTCGACAGGGGGGCGAACAATGAGCAGTTCTTC
j_call: TRBJ2-5; d_call: .; v_call: TRBV6-5; clone_size: .; cdr3_aa: CASIRLSLYQETQYF; cdr3_nt: TGTGCCAGCATTCGACTCAGTTTGTACCAAGAGACCCAGTACTTC
j_call: TRBJ1-1; d_call: TRBD1; v_call: TRBV5-4; clone_size: .; cdr3_aa: CASSLDYRGREAFF; cdr3_nt: TGTGCCAGCAGCTTGGACTACAGGGGGCGGGAAGCTTTCTTT
j_call: TRBJ1-1; d_call: .; v_call: TRBV29-1; clone_size: few; cdr3_aa: CSVEGDTRGEAFF; cdr3_nt: TGCAGCGTTGAAGGGGACACAAGGGGTGAAGCTTTCTTT
j_call: TRBJ1-5; d_call: TRBD1; v_call: TRBV28; clone_size: .; cdr3_aa: CATRVTGESSQPQHF; cdr3_nt: TGTGCCACCAGGGTGACAGGGGAGTCATCTCAGCCCCAGCATTTT
j_call: TRBJ1-6; d_call: .; v_call: TRBV12-3/TRBV12-4; clone_size: .; cdr3_aa: CASSPTISPLHF; cdr3_nt: TGTGCCAGCAGCCCAACAATTTCACCCCTCCACTTT
j_call: TRBJ1-2; d_call: TRBD1; v_call: TRBV11-2; clone_size: .; cdr3_aa: CASSLGQGIANYGYTF; cdr3_nt: TGTGCCAGCAGCTTAGGACAGGGGATCGCTAACTATGGCTACACCTTC
j_call: TRBJ2-1; d_call: .; v_call: TRBV6-1; clone_size: .; cdr3_aa: CASSEATGGGSQFF; cdr3_nt: TGTGCCAGCAGTGAAGCCACAGGGGGGGGCAGTCAGTTCTTC
j_call: TRBJ1-1; d_call: .; v_call: TRBV7-9; clone_size: .; cdr3_aa: CASSLNGRENTEAFF; cdr3_nt: TGTGCCAGCAGCTTAAATGGGAGGGAGAACACTGAAGCTTTCTTT
j_call: TRBJ1-5; d_call: .; v_call: TRBV7-8; clone_size: .; cdr3_aa: CASSSTTGRDNQPQHF; cdr3_nt: TGTGCCAGCAGCTCGACCACAGGGAGGGACAATCAGCCCCAGCATTTT
j_call: TRBJ1-1; d_call: .; v_call: TRBV10-3; clone_size: .; cdr3_aa: CAINTGLAENTEAFF; cdr3_nt: TGTGCCATCAATACAGGATTAGCGGAGAACACTGAAGCTTTCTTT
j_call: TRBJ2-2; d_call: .; v_call: TRBV5-5; clone_size: few; cdr3_aa: CASRTDSNTGELFF; cdr3_nt: TGTGCCAGCAGGACAGACTCGAACACCGGGGAGCTGTTTTTT
j_call: TRBJ2-7; d_call: .; v_call: TRBV5-1; clone_size: .; cdr3_aa: CASSPGPAYEQYF; cdr3_nt: TGCGCCAGCAGTCCAGGGCCTGCCTACGAGCAGTACTTC
j_call: TRBJ2-7; d_call: TRBD1; v_call: TRBV11-1; clone_size: .; cdr3_aa: CASKPGTGIYEQYF; cdr3_nt: TGTGCCAGCAAACCCGGGACAGGGATCTACGAGCAGTACTTC
j_call: TRBJ1-2; d_call: .; v_call: TRBV13; clone_size: once; cdr3_aa: CASSFRGPDYGYTF; cdr3_nt: TGTGCCAGCAGCTTCAGGGGCCCGGACTATGGCTACACCTTC
j_call: TRBJ1-1; d_call: .; v_call: TRBV5-1; clone_size: .; cdr3_aa: CASSLGFGESEAFF; cdr3_nt: TGCGCCAGCAGCTTGGGGTTTGGGGAGTCTGAAGCTTTCTTT
j_call: TRBJ2-2; d_call: TRBD1; v_call: TRBV7-9; clone_size: .; cdr3_aa: CASSLFPGTGGTGELFF; cdr3_nt: TGTGCCAGCAGCTTATTTCCCGGGACAGGGGGTACCGGGGAGCTGTTTTTT
j_call: TRBJ2-1; d_call: TRBD1; v_call: TRBV30; clone_size: .; cdr3_aa: CAWSPLDSRGYNEQFF; cdr3_nt: TGTGCCTGGAGTCCGCTCGACTCCAGGGGGTACAATGAGCAGTTCTTC